Below, 9 T cell receptor beta chains from the same sample are listed, as sequenced in a study of blood T cell repertoires in COVID-19. Here immunoSEQ multiplex PCR was the method, and the copy in TCRdb shows in-frame clones only, minus some. The table has 300,000 or so clones, approximately 86% seen once. Sequencing was performed on peripheral blood. These receptors were collected from a man aged 70 or older with acute or convalescent COVID-19.

The rearrangement joins TRBV6-5 to TRBJ2-3, with 9 bases identical to TRBD2. The CDR3 has 16 amino acids. Germline V gives CDR1 MNHEY, CDR2 SVGAGI. V lost 0 bases and J lost 6; bases outside the gene matches: 7. CDR3 region: CASSYSGGGARDTQYF. Written as DNA, the CDR3 is TGTGCCAGCAGTTACTCCGGCGGGGGGGCGAGGGATACGCAGTATTTT.

This chain uses TRBV6-5 with TRBJ2-7, with 7 bases fitting TRBD1. V lost 10 bases and J lost 2; bases outside the gene matches: 5. Germline CDR1 is MNHEY and CDR2 is SVGAGI. This CDR3 contains 12 residues. This CDR3 is CATGQATYEQYF. CDR3 nucleotides: TGTGCCACCGGACAGGCGACCTACGAGCAGTACTTC.

This clone appeared a single time. This chain connects TRBV24-1 to TRBJ2-2, with 7 bases fitting TRBD1. Trimming took 7 bases from V and 4 from J; bases not matched to a gene: 8. Germline CDR1 reads KGHDR; CDR2 reads SFDVKD. The CDR3 spans 15 residues. The CDR3 loop is CATSPTGSGTGELFF. CDR3 DNA sequence: TGTGCCACCAGCCCGACAGGGTCAGGCACCGGGGAGCTGTTTTTT.

V and J are TRBV28 and TRBJ2-1, with TRBD1 matching 7 bases. Germline values: CDR1 MDHEN, CDR2 SYDVKM. CDR3 size: 13 residues. J was trimmed by 8 bases and V by 7 bases; bases with no gene match: 8. Written as DNA, the CDR3 is TGTGCCAGCAATATAAACAGGGGCGATGAGCAGTTCTTC. Translating gives CASNINRGDEQFF. The entire variable domain, with the rest obtained from reference TRBV28 and TRBJ2-1, is as follows: DVKVTQSSRYLVKRTGEKVFLECVQDMDHENMFWYRQDPGLGLRLIYFSYDVKMKEKGDIPEGYSVSREKKERFSLILESASTNQTSMYLCASNINRGDEQFFGPGTRLTVL.

The chain links TRBV4-1 to TRBJ1-4, with D maybe TRBD1 (5 bases). CDR3 length: 17 residues. Trimming stripped 0 bases from V and 0 bases from J, with 11 bases between. Germline V gene lookup returns CDR1 MGHRA and CDR2 YSYEKL. The CDR3 DNA is TGCGCCAGCAGCCAAGATAACTGGGGCGCAACTAATGAAAAACTGTTTTTT. It is translated as CASSQDNWGATNEKLFF.

The chain combines TRBV24-1 with TRBJ2-3, with TRBD2 matching over 13 bases. V shed 5 bases, J shed 4 bases, and the junction held 5 bases outside the gene matches. This CDR3 is built from 16 residues. Germline V gene lookup returns CDR1 KGHDR and CDR2 SFDVKD. The CDR3 spells CATSATSGRASDTQYF. The CDR3 nucleotides read TGTGCCACCAGTGCCACTAGCGGGAGGGCCTCAGATACGCAGTATTTT.

The V and J genes are TRBV28 and TRBJ1-6; a weak D match, TRBD1 (5 bases). The V and J ends lost 3 bases and 0 bases respectively, with 18 bases between them. Germline loops: CDR1 MDHEN, CDR2 SYDVKM. The CDR3 is made up of 19 amino acids. The CDR3 DNA reads as TGTGCCAGCAGTTTCCCGGTCGACAGCCTGAGCTCCTATAATTCACCCCTCCACTTT. This gives the protein CASSFPVDSLSSYNSPLHF.

J is TRBJ1-6 and V is TRBV5-1; 9 bases agree with TRBD1. V dropped 4 bases and J dropped 9; count of bases not matched to a gene: 5. From germline, CDR1 is SGHRS and CDR2 YFSETQ. The CDR3 extends over 14 amino acids. The CDR3 loop is CASSMGQGFSPLHF. The CDR3 DNA follows: TGCGCCAGCAGCATGGGACAGGGTTTTTCACCCCTCCACTTT.

This clone has more than one count but fewer than ten. The chain links TRBV30 to TRBJ1-6, with D unresolved. The germline V gene encodes CDR1 GTSNPN and CDR2 SVGIG (reference sequence). CDR3 length equals 13 residues. V lost 7 bases and J 7 bases, leaving 14 bases between the germline ends. For the CDR3, the DNA is TGTGCCTTATCGGACGGGATGAATTCACCCCTCCACTTT. Amino acid sequence: CALSDGMNSPLHF.